This T cell receptor beta chain derives from a study of T-cell memory formation after mild COVID-19. Study context: Largely donor-specific sequence clusters came from a couple of donors.

Trimming stripped 7 bases from V and 3 bases from J, with 9 bases between. From germline, CDR1 is SQVTM and CDR2 ANQGSEA. This CDR3 is 12 amino acids long. MiXCR, applied by TCRdb to the 5' RACE reads, yields one record per CDR3 protein. This sample has under 150,000 distinct CDR3 sequences, with approximately 21% found just once. This clonotype has only a few counts. The sequence was obtained from a man aged 18 to 29 who had mild COVID-19 (a few samples of this study predate the infection). Cell type and time point are not known. Sample: PBMCs or a T cell subset sorted from them (not recorded which). V is TRBV29-1 and J is TRBJ2-2; D uncertain. The CDR3 sequence: CSARPDTGELFF. In DNA form, the CDR3 reads TGCAGCGCCCGTCCTGACACCGGGGAGCTGTTTTTT.